Presented here are 4 T cell receptor beta chains from one specimen sequenced in a study of shared clonotypes between healthy human individuals. Sequencing was performed with immunoSEQ multiplex PCR; in TCRdb, only in-frame clones are kept and a portion is missing. The sample lists millions of clones, around 90% occurring once. Sequenced sample: naive CD4+ T cells sorted from blood. The subset here: CD45RA+ positively selected. The source is a man aged 18-30 years in good health.

The chain has TRBV11-2 and TRBJ1-1, with D perhaps matching TRBD1 (6 bases). Trimming took 0 bases from V and 6 from J, leaving 8 bases between them. The length of the CDR3 is 13 residues. Germline values: CDR1 SGHAT, CDR2 FQNNGV. CDR3 bases: TGTGCCAGCAGCTTAGAAGGGGGGTCTGAAGCTTTCTTT. Its translation is CASSLEGGSEAFF.

The V and J genes are TRBV25-1 and TRBJ1-2, with D unresolved. Per the germline V gene, CDR1 is MGHDK and CDR2 is SYGVNS. V was trimmed by 5 bases and J by 2 bases, leaving 9 bases between them. The CDR3 covers 13 residues. CDR3 DNA: TGTGCCAGCAGTTTGGAACAGAACTATGGCTACACCTTC. This codes for CASSLEQNYGYTF.

This sequence joins TRBV7-2 and TRBJ1-1; 8 nucleotides match TRBD1. Germline V gene sequence: CDR1 SGHTA, CDR2 FQGNSA. The CDR3 is made up of 14 amino acids. The V segment lost 5 bases and the J segment 4 bases; nucleotides outside the gene matches: 6. The CDR3 nucleotides are TGTGCCAGCAGCCTACAGGGGACAGGCACTGAAGCTTTCTTT. Residues: CASSLQGTGTEAFF.

This chain's CDR3 is CASSAGQATYEQYF. The CDR3, as DNA: TGTGCCAGCAGCGCGGGACAGGCCACCTACGAGCAGTACTTC. The V call is TRBV7-2, the J call TRBJ2-5, with 8 bases aligning to TRBD1. TRBJ2-7 matches the DNA end more closely, so the J call is doubtful. CDR1 and CDR2 from the germline V gene are SGHTA and FQGNSA. This CDR3 contains 14 residues.